The clone carrying this T cell receptor beta chain has a handful of counts. Its antigen is unknown. This entry comes from a study of cytomegalovirus exposure and HLA in healthy donors. Regarding the study as a whole: A later analysis showed HLA-associated TCR beta chains outstripping equally common others in clonal expansion.

The PCR used 60 Vbeta and 13 Jbeta primers. The protocol was immunoSEQ multiplex PCR, while the TCRdb copy is restricted to in-frame clones and leaves out a portion. The table records roughly 200,000 clones, 87% of them present only once. This CDR3 has 14 residues. Deletions cut 5 bases from V and 2 bases from J, with 11 bases between. The germline CDR1 and CDR2 sequences are MGHDK and SYGVNS. The receptor was isolated from a boy between 2 and 15 years old in good health and CMV-seronegative. The chain recombines TRBV25-1 with TRBJ2-3; D unresolved. Sequences were obtained from PBMCs. CDR3 DNA sequence: TGTGCCAGCAGTTCCAGCGAACACACAGATACGCAGTATTTT. Encoded protein: CASSSSEHTDTQYF. The full variable domain, with the rest looked up from reference TRBV25-1 and TRBJ2-3, is EADIYQTPRYLVIGTGKKITLECSQTMGHDKMYWYQQDPGMELHLIHYSYGVNSTEKGDLSSESTVSRIRTEHFPLTLESARPSHTSQYLCASSSSEHTDTQYFGPGTRLTVL.